Following are 21 T cell receptor beta chains from one sample sequenced in a study of blood T cell repertoires in COVID-19. The table came from immunoSEQ multiplex PCR; TCRdb's copy has only in-frame clones and leaves some out. Of approximately 290,000 clones listed, roughly four fifths are singletons. Sequenced input: peripheral blood. These receptors were obtained from a person aged 70 to 85 with COVID-19, enrolled during active disease.

For the CDR3, the DNA is TGCGCCAGCTCCAGGACAGGCGACGAAAAACTGTTTTTT. It yields the protein CASSRTGDEKLFF. The V call is TRBV5-1, the J call TRBJ1-4; the match to TRBD1 covers 7 bases. J lost 8 bases, V lost 7 bases, and 8 bases had no gene match. Germline V gives CDR1 SGHRS, CDR2 YFSETQ. The CDR3 runs 13 residues.

The chain couples TRBV20-1 to TRBJ2-1; no firm D call. From germline, CDR1 is DFQATT and CDR2 SNEGSKA (reference sequence). Trimming pared 3 bases from V and 6 bases from J, leaving 6 bases between. The CDR3 has 11 amino acids. DNA for the CDR3: TGCAGTGCTAGTAGGAGCAATGAGCAGTTCTTC. This translates into CSASRSNEQFF.

J is TRBJ2-2 and V is TRBV9, with 7 bases aligning to TRBD1. CDR1 and CDR2 from the germline V gene are SGDLS and YYNGEE. With V trimmed by 5 bases and J by 5 bases, 3 bases remained unmatched. The CDR3 covers 13 residues. The CDR3 protein is CASRTGETGELFF. CDR3 coding DNA: TGTGCCAGCAGAACAGGGGAAACCGGGGAGCTGTTTTTT.

The J gene is TRBJ1-1, the V gene TRBV6-5; TRBD1 is a possible D gene (5 bases). This CDR3 region has 15 residues. Germline CDR1 MNHEY, CDR2 SVGAGI. V was clipped by 3 bases and J by 3 bases, with 14 bases between them. The CDR3 here is CASSYSSIRDTEAFF. CDR3 in DNA: TGTGCCAGCAGTTATAGCTCGATCAGGGACACTGAAGCTTTCTTT.

V is TRBV6-1 and J is TRBJ1-5, with TRBD1 identical over 7 bases. V trimming: 4 bases; J trimming: 4 bases; junction bases outside the gene matches: 13. There are 17 residues in the CDR3. The germline V gene has CDR1 MNHNS and CDR2 SASEGT. The CDR3 DNA follows: TGTGCCAGCAGTGTGACCTCCGGGACAGTCAAAAATCAGCCCCAGCATTTT. Its protein product is CASSVTSGTVKNQPQHF.

The chain is built from TRBV28 and TRBJ1-2, with 10 bases identical to TRBD1. This CDR3 spans 14 amino acids. Germline trimming cut 3 bases from V and 8 bases from J; bases unmatched to any gene: 6. CDR1 is MDHEN, CDR2 SYDVKM, per germline. The CDR3 reads CASSFFGTGVGYTF. The CDR3 DNA follows: TGTGCCAGCAGTTTCTTCGGGACAGGGGTAGGCTACACCTTC.

V and J are TRBV2 and TRBJ1-1; D not resolved. The CDR3 has 11 amino acids. The V end lost 4 bases, the J end lost 6 bases, and 6 bases lay between the germline ends. CDR1 is SNHLY and CDR2 is FYNNEI in the germline V gene. The CDR3 region is CASSAVAEAFF. In DNA, the CDR3 is TGTGCCAGCAGTGCAGTCGCTGAAGCTTTCTTT.

This chain links TRBV5-4 with TRBJ2-3; 8 bases match TRBD2. This CDR3 comprises 14 residues. V lost 4 bases, J lost 2 bases, and 3 bases stayed unmatched. The germline V gene encodes CDR1 SGHNT and CDR2 YYREEE (reference sequence). CDR3 region: CASSQAGVTDTQYF. DNA for the CDR3: TGTGCCAGCAGCCAAGCGGGGGTCACAGATACGCAGTATTTT.

This chain joins TRBV3-1 (or the pseudogene TRBV3-2) and TRBJ1-3; unclear D gene. The V gene lost 2 bases and the J gene lost 9 bases, with 8 bases spanning the gap. The CDR3 spans 12 residues. The germline V gene encodes CDR1 LGHDT and CDR2 YNNKEL (reference sequence). The CDR3: CASSQRRGTIYF. The CDR3 DNA follows: TGTGCCAGCAGCCAAAGGAGAGGCACCATATATTTT.

A few counts support this clone. This sequence joins TRBV9 and TRBJ1-3; no definite D call. The CDR3 sequence is 15 residues long. Per the germline V gene, CDR1 is SGDLS and CDR2 is YYNGEE. The germline V and J ends were trimmed by 0 bases and 0 bases, with 7 bases remaining between them. CDR3 in amino acids: CASSVDGDSGNTIYF. As DNA, the CDR3 is TGTGCCAGCAGCGTAGACGGGGACTCTGGAAACACCATATATTTT.

The rearrangement uses TRBV12-3 or TRBV12-4 and TRBJ2-1; D gene unclear. Trimming shortened V by 4 bases and J by 15 bases, and 16 bases separated the two germline ends. This CDR3 comprises 12 residues. The CDR3 here is CASSSTYPPGFF. The CDR3 nucleotides read TGTGCCAGCAGTTCCACCTACCCCCCGGGGTTCTTC.

The V call is TRBV6-5, the J call TRBJ1-2; D may be TRBD1 (6 bases). CDR3 size: 15 residues. CDR1 is MNHEY, CDR2 SVGAGI, per germline. V shed 7 bases and J shed 3 bases, with 18 bases lying between them. CDR3 DNA: TGTGCCAGCATGCCCCGAGACCACAGGGACTATGGCTACACCTTC. This encodes CASMPRDHRDYGYTF.

This chain links TRBV4-3 with TRBJ2-2; 12 bases line up with TRBD2. Germline values: CDR1 LGHNA, CDR2 YSLEER. Unmatched junction bases numbered 4, after V lost 3 bases and J lost 5 bases. The CDR3 has 16 residues. The DNA for the CDR3 is TGCGCCAGCAGCCATGGACTAGCGGGGTTAACCGGGGAGCTGTTTTTT. Protein: CASSHGLAGLTGELFF.

This chain joins TRBV9 and TRBJ1-6; D might be TRBD1 (6 bases). The germline V gene encodes CDR1 SGDLS and CDR2 YYNGEE. The CDR3 runs 15 residues. V was clipped by 2 bases and J by 15 bases, with 21 bases between them. The CDR3 sequence is CASSVSGGRGRNLHF. Written as DNA, the CDR3 is TGTGCCAGCAGCGTCAGCGGGGGGCGCGGTCGTAACCTCCACTTT.

The V gene is TRBV2, the J gene TRBJ1-4, with a weak D call TRBD1 (5 bases). Trimming left V 0 bases short and J 6 bases short, with 14 bases between. Germline V gene data show CDR1 as SNHLY and CDR2 as FYNNEI. The CDR3 extends over 16 amino acids. CDR3 sequence (DNA): TGTGCCAGCAGTGAAGCAATGCAGGGCATCGATGAAAAACTGTTTTTT. Translation: CASSEAMQGIDEKLFF.

CDR3 in amino acids: CASSVQTGGMDTQYF. In nucleotides, the CDR3 is TGTGCCAGCAGCGTACAGACAGGGGGTATGGATACGCAGTATTTT. J is TRBJ2-3 and V is TRBV9; 9 bases line up with TRBD1. CDR3 length: 15 residues. The trim removed 1 base at V and 6 bases at J, leaving 6 bases unmatched. Germline CDR1 reads SGDLS; CDR2 reads YYNGEE.

The rearrangement uses TRBV7-8 and TRBJ2-5; 14 positions match TRBD2. The CDR3 length is 19 residues. Per germline, CDR1 SGHVS and CDR2 FQNEAQ. V trimming: 6 bases; J trimming: 5 bases; junction bases outside the gene matches: 17. The CDR3 region is CASSHKPMGLAGVGETQYF. The CDR3 coding sequence is TGTGCCAGCAGTCATAAACCCATGGGACTAGCGGGAGTGGGGGAGACCCAGTACTTC.

V and J are TRBV27 and TRBJ2-1; D might be TRBD2 (6 bases). This CDR3 is 16 amino acids long. The germline V gene has CDR1 MNHEY and CDR2 SMNVEV (reference sequence). V lost 0 bases to trimming and J lost 12 bases, with 21 bases between them. The CDR3 bases are TGTGCCAGCAGTTTATCCACTAGCAAAACCTCCAAGGGGCAGTTCTTC. Encoded protein: CASSLSTSKTSKGQFF.

The chain couples TRBV15 to TRBJ2-5; TRBD2 matches 10 bases. The CDR3 runs to 17 residues. V gave up 2 bases and J gave up 5 bases; unmatched junction bases: 11. CDR1 is LNHNV and CDR2 is YYDKDF in the germline V gene (reference sequence). The DNA for the CDR3 is TGTGCCACCAGCAGACTAAGCGGGAGGGCCTATGGGGAGACCCAGTACTTC. The encoded protein is CATSRLSGRAYGETQYF.

The rearrangement joins TRBV3-1 (or the pseudogene TRBV3-2) to TRBJ2-5; 9 bases line up with TRBD2. CDR3 size: 14 residues. Germline assignment: CDR1 LGHDT and CDR2 YNNKEL (reference sequence). V was clipped by 7 bases and J by 1 base; unmatched bases: 4. The CDR3 protein is CASTSGGIQETQYF. The CDR3 DNA is TGTGCCAGCACAAGCGGGGGGATCCAAGAGACCCAGTACTTC.

This chain uses TRBV27 with TRBJ1-6; TRBD1 is a possible D gene (5 bases). Germline CDR1 reads MNHEY; CDR2 reads SMNVEV (reference sequence). The CDR3 sequence is 18 residues long. The ends were cut back, 1 base at V and 0 bases at J, with 13 bases in the middle. The CDR3 coding sequence is TGTGCCAGCAGTTTATTTGCAGGGAACCCCTCCTATAATTCACCCCTCCACTTT. This codes for CASSLFAGNPSYNSPLHF.